The clone carrying this T cell receptor beta chain was observed a few times. This sample was taken from a study of blood T cell repertoires in COVID-19. Study as a whole: Acute-phase and convalescent COVID-19 samples originated in the United States, Italy and Spain. PBMCs, B-cell-depleted T cells, or T cells provided the cDNA or gDNA that made up the material.

Germline V lookup: CDR1 MNHEY, CDR2 SVGAGI. The CDR3 covers 14 residues. The V and J ends lost 6 bases and 6 bases, in that order; junction bases with no gene match: 5. Two consecutive negative NP/OP PCR tests, clearance, or resolved symptoms defined Cohort 3 recovery. Methods used by the authors: Estimates of nucleated cell counts were drawn from the amplification of reference gene primers. Repertoires were generated with immunoSEQ multiplex PCR, while TCRdb's copy carries only in-frame clones and drops some. V and J calls and clone size are as listed in that table; D and trimming were resolved from the DNA. The sample shows around 500,000 clones, less than 90% of them seen only once.

This TCR derives from a woman aged 60 to 75 who had recovered from COVID-19. The rearrangement joins TRBV6-5 to TRBJ1-6; TRBD1 agrees at 7 bases. The sample consisted of PBMCs or T cells enriched from blood (not recorded which). The CDR3 reads CASRVDRVNSPLHF. In DNA form, the CDR3 reads TGTGCCAGCAGAGTCGACAGGGTTAATTCACCCCTCCACTTT.